The 8 T cell receptor beta chains below come from one sample, sequenced in a study of blood T cell repertoires in COVID-19 (dated by TCRdb to 2018 to 2021). The protocol used for the library was the immunoSEQ multiplex PCR assay. TCRdb took this table from immuneACCESS and kept in-frame rearrangements with V and J called. Such tables lack part of the clones; where checked against another copy, unresolved V genes explain under half of the gap, and the rest is unexplained. Recorded for this sample are 150,000 to 200,000 clones; approximately 95% of them occurred a single time. The ten top clones hold less than 2% of the sample. Specimen: peripheral blood. These receptors all come from a woman in her sixties or seventies with COVID-19, enrolled during active disease.

The chain recombines TRBV27 with TRBJ1-2, with 11 bases matching TRBD1. V was clipped by 7 bases and J by 8 bases; unmatched bases: 9. The CDR3 runs 14 residues. Germline V CDR1 and CDR2: MNHEY, SMNVEV (reference sequence). The CDR3 region is CASTKGTGGFGYTF. The CDR3 DNA sequence: TGTGCCAGCACCAAAGGGACAGGGGGGTTCGGCTACACCTTC.

This clone has just one count. The chain joins TRBV6-5 to TRBJ1-1; TRBD1 aligns across 7 bases. Germline V gene sequence: CDR1 MNHEY, CDR2 SVGAGI. The V segment lost 0 bases and the J segment 1 base; nucleotides outside the gene matches: 2. The CDR3 is 15 amino acids. The CDR3 loop is CASSYSRTGNTEAFF. In DNA, the CDR3 is TGTGCCAGCAGTTACTCCCGGACAGGGAACACTGAAGCTTTCTTT.

The chain combines TRBV19 with TRBJ1-6; the D is unclear. With 5 bases removed from V and 6 bases from J, the gap between germline ends came to 23 bases. This CDR3 contains 18 residues. Germline V gives CDR1 LNHDA, CDR2 SQIVND (reference sequence). CDR3 residues: CASSFRGPMESSNSPLHF. Here the CDR3 DNA reads TGTGCCAGTAGTTTTCGCGGCCCGATGGAGTCGTCTAATTCACCCCTCCACTTT.

The rearrangement links TRBV5-5 to TRBJ1-4; D is perhaps TRBD1 (5 bases). From germline, CDR1 is SGHKS and CDR2 YYEKEE (reference sequence). This CDR3 is 13 amino acids long. V dropped 0 bases and J dropped 8 bases, with 8 bases sitting between them. The CDR3 region is CASSLAGGEKLFF. The CDR3 DNA reads TGTGCCAGCAGCTTGGCCGGGGGGGAAAAACTGTTTTTT.

DNA of the CDR3: TGTGCCAGCAGCTCCAGGGGGGTACACACTGAAGCTTTCTTT. This encodes CASSSRGVHTEAFF. The V call is TRBV7-2, the J call TRBJ1-1, with 7 bases that match TRBD1. The CDR3 extends over 14 amino acids. The V and J ends lost 4 bases and 3 bases, in that order; junction bases with no gene match: 5. Germline V gene lookup returns CDR1 SGHTA and CDR2 FQGNSA.

CDR3 residues: CATQRGSSGAETQYF. CDR3 sequence (DNA): TGCGCCACCCAAAGGGGGAGTAGCGGGGCTGAGACCCAGTACTTC. V gene TRBV5-1 combines with J gene TRBJ2-5; 8 bases are shared with TRBD2. V gave up 9 bases and J gave up 5 bases; unmatched junction bases: 15. Per germline, CDR1 SGHRS and CDR2 YFSETQ. The CDR3 extends over 15 amino acids.

This clone was counted a single time. The chain links TRBV4-3 to TRBJ1-2, with D maybe TRBD1 (5 bases). This CDR3 region has 15 residues. Between the trimmed V and J ends, which lost 0 bases and 8 bases, there was a span of 16 bases. Germline V gene lookup returns CDR1 LGHNA and CDR2 YSLEER. The CDR3 DNA reads as TGCGCCAGCAGCCAAGATCGGTACGGGGGGTTCGGCTACACCTTC. It translates to CASSQDRYGGFGYTF.

The chain is built from TRBV5-1 and TRBJ2-1; maybe TRBD1 (6 bases). This CDR3 contains 14 residues. Germline V gene lookup returns CDR1 SGHRS and CDR2 YFSETQ. Trimming pared 0 bases from V and 4 bases from J, leaving 8 bases between. CDR3 sequence (DNA): TGCGCCAGCAGCTTGGGGCAGGGGTACAATGAGCAGTTCTTC. Translated: CASSLGQGYNEQFF.